These 10 T cell receptor beta chains were sequenced from one sample in a study of T-cell reconstitution after alpha-beta-depleted transplantation in children. Unique molecular identifiers were used in preparing the TCRbeta library. TCRdb used MiXCR to reprocess the PCR reads, holding one entry per CDR3 protein. The sample contains approximately 400,000 distinct CDR3 sequences, approximately 10% of which appear only once. Sequenced here: PBMCs from the stem cell graft donor, sampled from the stem cell graft. The source is a human donor who donated a stem cell graft to a child with acute myeloid leukemia.

This clonotype was detected a few times. This chain links TRBV7-2 with TRBJ2-3; weak D call: TRBD1 (6 bases). With 1 base removed from V and 2 bases from J, the gap between germline ends came to 10 bases. CDR3 length: 15 amino acids. CDR1 is SGHTA, CDR2 FQGNSA, per germline. CDR3 DNA sequence: TGTGCCAGCAGCTTAGGCTGGACAGACACAGATACGCAGTATTTT. This sequence encodes CASSLGWTDTDTQYF.

In this sample, this clonotype turned up a few times. This chain uses TRBV20-1 with TRBJ2-1; D gene unclear. Per the germline V gene, CDR1 is DFQATT and CDR2 is SNEGSKA (reference sequence). The CDR3 contains 13 residues. V lost 3 bases and J 9 bases, leaving 15 bases between the germline ends. As DNA, the CDR3 is TGCAGTGCTAGGGTTCAGGTGAATAGTGAGCAGTTCTTC. It yields the protein CSARVQVNSEQFF.

The chain carries TRBV3-1 and TRBJ1-5; a weak D match, TRBD1 (6 bases). CDR3 length equals 14 residues. Looked up from germline, CDR1 is LGHDT and CDR2 is YNNKEL (reference sequence). V lost 1 base, J lost 7 bases, and 11 bases lay in between. The CDR3 DNA reads TGTGCCAGCAGCCAAGGGTGGGGGCGACAGCCCCAGCATTTT. It yields the protein CASSQGWGRQPQHF.

In DNA, the CDR3 is TGTGCCTGGAGTGTCGGGACTAGCGGGGGGGACCAAGAGACCCAGTACTTC. It translates to CAWSVGTSGGDQETQYF. The chain combines TRBV30 with TRBJ2-5, with 16 bases matching TRBD2. Germline V gene data show CDR1 as GTSNPN and CDR2 as SVGIG (reference sequence). This CDR3 is built from 17 residues. V lost 0 bases, J lost 0 bases, and 1 base stayed unmatched.

The genes are TRBV30 and TRBJ2-6; D gene unclear. Germline V CDR1 and CDR2: GTSNPN, SVGIG (reference sequence). This CDR3 contains 13 residues. Trimming left V 5 bases short and J 2 bases short, with 7 bases between. The CDR3 sequence: CAWAPPGANVLTF. For the CDR3, the DNA is TGTGCCTGGGCCCCCCCTGGGGCCAACGTCCTGACTTTC.

Concerning this clonotype itself: Since a much larger clone is just one base distant, this may be a read error. This chain connects TRBV10-3 to TRBJ2-4; TRBD2 might be the D (6 bases). CDR1 and CDR2 from the germline V gene are ENHRY and SYGVKD. This CDR3 has 16 residues. CDR3 sequence reads: CAISESIGGLKNSQYF. CDR3 in DNA: TGTGCCATCAGTGAGTCTATCGGGGGACTTAAAAACAGTCAGTACTTC.

The J gene is TRBJ2-3, the V gene TRBV12-3 or TRBV12-4; 8 bases align to TRBD2. Losses at the gene ends were 2 bases for V and 4 bases for J; bases not matched to a gene: 5. The CDR3 loop spans 15 amino acids. This CDR3 is CASSLRGLGADTQYF. CDR3 DNA sequence: TGTGCCAGCAGTTTAAGGGGACTAGGTGCAGATACGCAGTATTTT.

This clonotype was seen many times. The chain employs TRBV5-1 and TRBJ2-7; 7 bases agree with TRBD1. The CDR3 totals 13 residues. V gave up 4 bases and J gave up 9 bases; unmatched junction bases: 10. Germline loops: CDR1 SGHRS, CDR2 YFSETQ. The CDR3 region is CASSTDDRASQYF. CDR3 DNA sequence: TGCGCCAGCAGCACTGACGACAGGGCGTCGCAGTACTTC.

This clonotype was counted at least ten times. The chain links TRBV7-8 to TRBJ2-1, with 7 positions matching TRBD2. The V gene's germline CDR1 is SGHVS and CDR2 FQNEAQ. The CDR3 runs to 16 residues. With 0 bases clipped from V and 4 bases from J, the junction kept 6 bases outside the gene matches. The chain's CDR3 is CASSLAVGRRYNEQFF. The CDR3 DNA reads TGTGCCAGCAGCTTAGCGGTCGGGAGGAGATACAATGAGCAGTTCTTC.

This chain uses TRBV20-1 with TRBJ1-2, with TRBD1 matching over 8 bases. The CDR3 length is 14 residues. V shed 3 bases, J shed 4 bases, and the junction held 7 bases outside the gene matches. Germline V CDR1 and CDR2: DFQATT, SNEGSKA (reference sequence). CDR3 amino acids: CSASPLTGGYGYTF. DNA for the CDR3: TGCAGTGCTAGTCCCTTAACAGGGGGCTATGGCTACACCTTC.